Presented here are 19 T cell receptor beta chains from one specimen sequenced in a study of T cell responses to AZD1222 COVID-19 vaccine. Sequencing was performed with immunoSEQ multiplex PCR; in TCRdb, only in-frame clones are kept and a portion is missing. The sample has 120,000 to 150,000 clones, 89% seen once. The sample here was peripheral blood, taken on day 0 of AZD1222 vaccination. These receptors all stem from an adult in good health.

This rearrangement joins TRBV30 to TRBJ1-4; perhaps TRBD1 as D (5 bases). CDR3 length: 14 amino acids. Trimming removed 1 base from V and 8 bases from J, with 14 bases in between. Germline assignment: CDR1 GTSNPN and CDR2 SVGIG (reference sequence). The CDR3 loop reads CAWSGGRESEKLFF. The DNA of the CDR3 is TGTGCCTGGAGTGGGGGCAGGGAGAGCGAAAAACTGTTTTTT.

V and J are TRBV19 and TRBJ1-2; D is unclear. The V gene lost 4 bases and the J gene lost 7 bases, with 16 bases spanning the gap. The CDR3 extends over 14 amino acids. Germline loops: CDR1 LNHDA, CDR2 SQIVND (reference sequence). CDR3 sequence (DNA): TGTGCCAGTAGTAAGAGGACGGATATAAGTGGCTACACCTTC. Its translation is CASSKRTDISGYTF.

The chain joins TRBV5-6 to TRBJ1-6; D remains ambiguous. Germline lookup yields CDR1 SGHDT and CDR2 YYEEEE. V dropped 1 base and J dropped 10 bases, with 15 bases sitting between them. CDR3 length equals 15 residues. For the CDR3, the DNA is TGTGCCAGCAGCTTGCCCGAGGACGGCGAGTCACCCCTCCACTTT. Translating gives CASSLPEDGESPLHF.

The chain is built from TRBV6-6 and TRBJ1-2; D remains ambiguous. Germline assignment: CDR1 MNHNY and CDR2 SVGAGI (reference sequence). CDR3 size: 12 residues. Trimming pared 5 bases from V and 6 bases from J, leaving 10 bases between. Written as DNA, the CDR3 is TGTGCCAGCAGTCCTGGAGGAAATGGCTACACCTTC. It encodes CASSPGGNGYTF.

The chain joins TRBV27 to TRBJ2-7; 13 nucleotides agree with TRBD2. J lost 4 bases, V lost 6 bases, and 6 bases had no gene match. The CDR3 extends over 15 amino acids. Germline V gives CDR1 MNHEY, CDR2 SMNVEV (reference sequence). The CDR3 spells CASRKLAGGTYEQYF. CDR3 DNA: TGTGCCAGCAGAAAACTAGCGGGGGGGACATACGAGCAGTACTTC.

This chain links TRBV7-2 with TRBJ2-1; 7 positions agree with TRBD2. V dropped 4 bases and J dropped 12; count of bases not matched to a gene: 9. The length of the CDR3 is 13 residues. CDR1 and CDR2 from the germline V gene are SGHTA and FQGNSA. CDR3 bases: TGTGCCAGCAGCTCCACTAGCGCCGGGATGCAGTTCTTC. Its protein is CASSSTSAGMQFF. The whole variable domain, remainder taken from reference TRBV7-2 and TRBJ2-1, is GAGVSQSPSNKVTEKGKDVELRCDPISGHTALYWYRQSLGQGLEFLIYFQGNSAPDKSGLPSDRFSAERTGGSVSTLTIQRTQQEDSAVYLCASSSTSAGMQFFGPGTRLTVL.

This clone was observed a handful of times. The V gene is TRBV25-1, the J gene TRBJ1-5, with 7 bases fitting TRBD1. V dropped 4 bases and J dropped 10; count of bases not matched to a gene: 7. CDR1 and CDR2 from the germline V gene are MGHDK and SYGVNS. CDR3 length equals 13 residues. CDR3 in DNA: TGTGCCAGCAGTGCCATCGGGGACAGTCCCCAGCATTTT. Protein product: CASSAIGDSPQHF.

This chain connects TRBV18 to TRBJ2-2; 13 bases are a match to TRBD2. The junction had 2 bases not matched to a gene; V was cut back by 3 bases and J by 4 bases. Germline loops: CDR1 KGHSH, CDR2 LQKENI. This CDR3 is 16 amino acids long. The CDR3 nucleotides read TGTGCCAGCTCACCTGGACTAGCGGGAGCCACCGGGGAGCTGTTTTTT. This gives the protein CASSPGLAGATGELFF.

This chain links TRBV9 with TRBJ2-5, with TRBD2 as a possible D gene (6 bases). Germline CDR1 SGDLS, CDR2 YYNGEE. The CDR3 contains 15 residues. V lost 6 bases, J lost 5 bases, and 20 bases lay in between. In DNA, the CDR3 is TGTGCCAGCAACTCCCTGGGGGGTCTCGGGGAGACCCAGTACTTC. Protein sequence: CASNSLGGLGETQYF.

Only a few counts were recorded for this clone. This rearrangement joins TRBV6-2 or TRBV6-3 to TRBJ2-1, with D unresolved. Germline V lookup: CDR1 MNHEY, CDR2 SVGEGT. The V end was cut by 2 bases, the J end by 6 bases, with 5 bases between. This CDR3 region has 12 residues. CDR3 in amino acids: CASSYPPNEQFF. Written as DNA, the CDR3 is TGTGCCAGCAGTTACCCTCCCAATGAGCAGTTCTTC.

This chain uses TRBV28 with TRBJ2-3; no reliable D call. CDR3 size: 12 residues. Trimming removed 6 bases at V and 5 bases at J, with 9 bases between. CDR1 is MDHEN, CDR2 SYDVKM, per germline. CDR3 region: CASSVLRDTQYF. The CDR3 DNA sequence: TGTGCCAGCAGCGTACTCAGAGATACGCAGTATTTT.

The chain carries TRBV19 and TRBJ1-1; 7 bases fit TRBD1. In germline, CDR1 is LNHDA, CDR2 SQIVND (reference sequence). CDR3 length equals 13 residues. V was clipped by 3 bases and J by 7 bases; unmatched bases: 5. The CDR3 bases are TGTGCCAGTAGTATCAACGGACAGGTTGAAGCTTTCTTT. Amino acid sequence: CASSINGQVEAFF.

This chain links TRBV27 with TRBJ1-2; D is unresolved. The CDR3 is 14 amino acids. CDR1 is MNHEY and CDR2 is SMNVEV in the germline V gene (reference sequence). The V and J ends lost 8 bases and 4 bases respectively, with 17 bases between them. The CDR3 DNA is TGTGCCAGCGCCCGTAGGAGTGGTCTCTATGGCTACACCTTC. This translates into CASARRSGLYGYTF.

CDR3 in amino acids: CSASTPGPPNNEQFF. As DNA, the CDR3 is TGCAGTGCTAGTACCCCGGGACCGCCTAACAATGAGCAGTTCTTC. The chain carries TRBV20-1 and TRBJ2-1; D is perhaps TRBD1 or TRBD2 (5 bases each). The CDR3 loop spans 15 amino acids. V was pared by 3 bases and J by 5 bases, with 17 bases between. CDR1 and CDR2 from the germline V gene are DFQATT and SNEGSKA (reference sequence).

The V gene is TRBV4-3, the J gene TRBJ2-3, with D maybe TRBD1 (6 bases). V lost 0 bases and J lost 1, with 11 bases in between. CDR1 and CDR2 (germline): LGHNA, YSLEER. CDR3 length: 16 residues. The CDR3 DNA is TGCGCCAGCAGCCAAGATGGGGGCTTTGGCACAGATACGCAGTATTTT. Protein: CASSQDGGFGTDTQYF.

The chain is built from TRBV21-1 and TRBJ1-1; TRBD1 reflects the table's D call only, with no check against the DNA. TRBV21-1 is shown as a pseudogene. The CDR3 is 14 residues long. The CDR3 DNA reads TGTGCCAGCAGCAAAAGGACATTCGGGCTGGCAGCTTTCTTT. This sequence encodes CASSKRTFGLAAFF.

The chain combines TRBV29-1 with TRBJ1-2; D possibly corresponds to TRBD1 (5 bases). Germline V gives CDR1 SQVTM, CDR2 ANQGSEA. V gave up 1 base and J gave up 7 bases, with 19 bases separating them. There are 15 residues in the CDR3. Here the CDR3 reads CSVEGAGGAGSGYTF. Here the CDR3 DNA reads TGCAGCGTTGAAGGTGCCGGTGGGGCCGGCTCTGGCTACACCTTC.

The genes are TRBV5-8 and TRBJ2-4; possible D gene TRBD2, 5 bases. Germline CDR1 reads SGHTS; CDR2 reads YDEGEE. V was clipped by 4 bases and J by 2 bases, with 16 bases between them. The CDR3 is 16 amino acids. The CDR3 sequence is CASSGGTLPPKNIQYF. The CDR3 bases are TGTGCCAGCAGCGGAGGCACCCTCCCCCCCAAAAACATTCAGTACTTC.

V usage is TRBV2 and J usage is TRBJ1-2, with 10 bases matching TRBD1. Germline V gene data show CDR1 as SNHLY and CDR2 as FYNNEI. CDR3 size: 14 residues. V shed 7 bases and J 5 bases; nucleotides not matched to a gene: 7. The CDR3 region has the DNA TGTGCCAGCACTATCCGGGACAGGGGATATGGCTACACCTTC. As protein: CASTIRDRGYGYTF.